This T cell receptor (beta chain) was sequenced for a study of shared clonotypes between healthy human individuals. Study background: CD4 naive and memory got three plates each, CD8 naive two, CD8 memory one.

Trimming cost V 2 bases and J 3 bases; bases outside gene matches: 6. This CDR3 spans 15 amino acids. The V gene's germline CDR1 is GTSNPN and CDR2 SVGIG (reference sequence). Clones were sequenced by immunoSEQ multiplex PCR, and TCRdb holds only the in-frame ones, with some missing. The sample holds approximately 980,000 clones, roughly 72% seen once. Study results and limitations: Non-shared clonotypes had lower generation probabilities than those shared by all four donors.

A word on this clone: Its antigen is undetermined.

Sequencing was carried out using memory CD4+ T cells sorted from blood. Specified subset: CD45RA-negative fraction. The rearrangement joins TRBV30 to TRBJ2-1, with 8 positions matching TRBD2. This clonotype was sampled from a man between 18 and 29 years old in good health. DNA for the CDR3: TGTGCCTGGAGTAGCTTTACTAGCGGCTACAATGAGCAGTTCTTC. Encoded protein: CAWSSFTSGYNEQFF.